The 9 T cell receptor beta chains below all came from one sample that was sequenced in a study of Tregs in tolerant kidney transplant recipients. Method: immunoSEQ multiplex PCR; TCRdb's copy keeps in-frame clones and lacks some. The sample holds some 66,000 clones, 80% to 95% seen once. The material was CD8+ T cells from blood, obtained before the transplant. These receptors were obtained from a human donor who received a combined kidney and bone marrow transplant.

J is TRBJ2-3 and V is TRBV23-1; a weak D match, TRBD2 (5 bases). TRBV23-1 is annotated as an ORF whose role is uncertain. The CDR3 sequence is 16 residues long. V dropped 0 bases and J dropped 0 bases, with 10 bases sitting between them. CDR3 in DNA: TGCGCCAGCAGTCAATCGGAGGTTCCTAGCACAGATACGCAGTATTTT. Translated, it gives CASSQSEVPSTDTQYF.

The CDR3 loop is CASSGGAGVLYEQYF. In DNA, the CDR3 is TGTGCCAGCAGCGGTGGGGCAGGGGTTCTCTACGAGCAGTACTTC. This chain connects TRBV9 to TRBJ2-5; weak D call: TRBD1 (6 bases). The tail of the sequence fits TRBJ2-7 better, so the J call may be wrong. CDR3 length equals 15 residues. CDR1 and CDR2 from the germline V gene are SGDLS and YYNGEE.

The chain carries TRBV2 and TRBJ2-1, with 12 bases that match TRBD1. J gave up 0 bases and V 8 bases, and 5 bases lay outside the gene matches. Per the germline V gene, CDR1 is SNHLY and CDR2 is FYNNEI. The length of the CDR3 is 16 residues. The CDR3 region is CASGGQGASSYNEQFF. CDR3 in DNA: TGTGCCAGCGGGGGACAGGGGGCTAGCTCCTACAATGAGCAGTTCTTC.

The chain has TRBV2 and TRBJ2-7; 7 bases align to TRBD1. The V and J ends lost 7 bases and 8 bases, in that order; junction bases with no gene match: 8. Germline V gives CDR1 SNHLY, CDR2 FYNNEI. This CDR3 spans 12 amino acids. The CDR3 bases are TGTGCCAGCAAAGGGACAGCGAAGAAGCAGTACTTC. Encoded protein: CASKGTAKKQYF.

V usage is TRBV9 and J usage is TRBJ1-1; D gene unclear. CDR3 length: 14 amino acids. V was shortened by 1 base and J by 1 base, with 8 bases between the two germline ends. Germline CDR1 reads SGDLS; CDR2 reads YYNGEE. Here the CDR3 reads CASSVSGKNTEAFF. Written as DNA, the CDR3 is TGTGCCAGCAGCGTAAGCGGAAAGAACACTGAAGCTTTCTTT.

The chain recombines TRBV4-2 with TRBJ2-7, with TRBD1 matching 8 bases. CDR1 and CDR2 (germline): LGHNA, YNFKEQ. CDR3 size: 16 residues. V shed 4 bases and J 2 bases; nucleotides not matched to a gene: 10. CDR3 in DNA: TGTGCCAGCAGCCCCCCGCCGGGACAGGATACCTACGAGCAGTACTTC. Amino acid sequence: CASSPPPGQDTYEQYF.

V usage is TRBV6-1 and J usage is TRBJ2-5, with D perhaps matching TRBD2 (6 bases). The CDR3 has 14 residues. The germline V gene encodes CDR1 MNHNS and CDR2 SASEGT. V shed 10 bases and J shed 4 bases, with 19 bases lying between them. CDR3 region: CATGLGLTPETQYF. The DNA of the CDR3 is TGTGCCACGGGACTGGGACTGACTCCAGAGACCCAGTACTTC.

The CDR3 reads CASSYSGGTDYNEQFF. The CDR3 nucleotides are TGTGCCAGCAGTTACTCTGGGGGGACTGATTACAATGAGCAGTTCTTC. The chain couples TRBV6-5 to TRBJ2-1, with D maybe TRBD2 (6 bases). V lost 0 bases and J 4 bases, leaving 13 bases between the germline ends. The germline gives CDR1 MNHEY, CDR2 SVGAGI. The CDR3 spans 16 residues.

The chain combines TRBV7-2 with TRBJ2-2, with D uncertain. Trimming pared 0 bases from V and 6 bases from J, leaving 8 bases between. CDR1 and CDR2 from the germline V gene are SGHTA and FQGNSA. This CDR3 is built from 14 residues. The CDR3 here is CASSLAIEAGELFF. Here the CDR3 DNA reads TGTGCCAGCAGCTTAGCAATTGAGGCCGGGGAGCTGTTTTTT.